This T cell receptor beta chain derives from a study of response to subunit inactivated influenza vaccine (dated by TCRdb to 2017 to 2018). Describing the broader study: To follow how T cells responded to a trivalent subunit inactivated influenza vaccine, the researchers relied on deep quantitative profiling of the T cell receptor repertoire.

Comments on this clonotype: The antigen this receptor binds is unknown. Base qualities are not recorded, but no much larger clone differs from it by a single base.

Libraries were prepared through RT-PCR. Sequencing relied on an Illumina HiSeq 2500. In-frame beta chains were kept once TCRdb had trimmed the public reads at Q25 with fastp and called clones with MiXCR. Each entry merges the rows of one CDR3 protein and shows their most common DNA and genes. In all, the sample holds 530,000 or so distinct CDR3 sequences, and about 25% of those were seen once. 1.9% of the sample is held by the ten biggest clonotypes. Measured from the cysteine to the phenylalanine, the CDR3 is 14 residues long. Left in the record is the CDR3 DNA by itself, 42 bases read in frame from the first base. Relative to germline, V is missing 4 bases and J is missing 6 bases, with 4 bases of the junction outside any gene match. Results and caveats for the whole study, not just this receptor: The authors suggested that each seasonal influenza vaccination may recruit only a limited number of new T cells.

This receptor was taken from a middle-aged man who received an inactivated influenza vaccine. Donor details come from another sample of the same person, matched by shared clones. Recombination connected TRBV12-3 or TRBV12-4 to TRBJ2-3; TRBD2 aligns with 10 central bases. Here the sequenced sample was CD4+ T cells sorted from PBMCs, taken 5 days after vaccination. The CDR3 region reads CASSSGLAWDTQYF. The sequenced DNA: TGTGCCAGCAGTTCGGGACTAGCGTGGGATACGCAGTATTTT.